The 25 T cell receptor beta chains below were found in one sample sequenced in a study of vaccination effects on CD4 cells after COVID-19. No antigens are known for them. Subsequent to a culture period of less than twelve days, CD4+ T cells were isolated. The participants, recipients of two vaccine doses, got either BNT162b2 or mRNA-1273. Measured with immunoSEQ multiplex PCR; TCRdb has only the in-frame clones, and not every one. In the table there are around 40,000 clones, roughly 72% of which are singletons. The sequenced sample was CD4+ T cells from PBMCs cultured without peptide, obtained after COVID-19 vaccination. These receptors all come from a human donor who received a COVID-19 vaccine.

V and J are TRBV6-4 and TRBJ2-1; TRBD2 agrees at 7 bases. The CDR3 runs 15 residues. From germline, CDR1 is MRHNA and CDR2 SNTAGT. V dropped 0 bases and J dropped 8; count of bases not matched to a gene: 7. Here the CDR3 reads CASSDSGGGPDEQFF. The DNA for the CDR3 is TGTGCCAGCAGTGACTCTGGGGGAGGGCCCGATGAGCAGTTCTTC.

The chain uses TRBV12-3 or TRBV12-4 and TRBJ2-5, with 7 positions matching TRBD2. The length of the CDR3 is 13 residues. The trim removed 8 bases at V and 2 bases at J, leaving 5 bases unmatched. The CDR3 protein is CASLPSGQETQYF. CDR3 DNA: TGTGCCAGCTTACCTAGCGGACAAGAGACCCAGTACTTC.

The chain carries TRBV11-2 and TRBJ2-7; D unclear. Germline CDR1 SGHAT, CDR2 FQNNGV. The CDR3 contains 10 residues. V was clipped by 8 bases and J by 3 bases, with 5 bases between them. The CDR3 protein is CASGFYEQYF. The CDR3 DNA sequence: TGTGCCAGCGGATTCTACGAGCAGTACTTC.

The V and J genes are TRBV20-1 and TRBJ1-2, with 7 bases lining up with TRBD1. Germline trimming cut 3 bases from V and 4 bases from J; bases unmatched to any gene: 8. The CDR3 runs to 14 residues. CDR1 DFQATT and CDR2 SNEGSKA come from the germline V gene (reference sequence). CDR3 in amino acids: CSASKGAQGYGYTF. The CDR3 DNA sequence: TGCAGTGCTAGTAAGGGGGCGCAGGGCTATGGCTACACCTTC.

This chain connects TRBV5-4 to TRBJ1-2; a weak D match, TRBD1 (6 bases). Trimming stripped 9 bases from V and 4 bases from J, with 16 bases between. The CDR3 is 13 residues long. Germline CDR1 is SGHNT and CDR2 is YYREEE (reference sequence). The CDR3 sequence: CAIPGGGSYGYTF. The CDR3 coding sequence is TGTGCCATCCCCGGAGGGGGTAGCTATGGCTACACCTTC.

This clone appeared once. This chain uses TRBV7-9 with TRBJ2-5; 8 nucleotides align to TRBD2. Losses at the gene ends were 5 bases for V and 5 bases for J; bases not matched to a gene: 10. The germline CDR1 and CDR2 sequences are SEHNR and FQNEAQ (reference sequence). This CDR3 region has 15 residues. The CDR3 coding sequence is TGTGCCAGCAGCGCCCCGGGGGGGGAACGCGAGACCCAGTACTTC. Translating gives CASSAPGGERETQYF.

This clone occurred a few times. The chain employs TRBV7-6 and TRBJ2-5; D is unresolved. CDR1 is SGHVS and CDR2 is FNYEAQ in the germline V gene. This CDR3 contains 12 residues. V gave up 6 bases and J gave up 0 bases, with 5 bases separating them. In DNA form, the CDR3 reads TGTGCCAGCAGTAGGGACCAAGAGACCCAGTACTTC. Translated, it gives CASSRDQETQYF.

The chain carries TRBV12-3 or TRBV12-4 and TRBJ2-1; 8 bases are shared with TRBD1. The CDR3 extends over 12 amino acids. The J segment lost 12 bases and the V segment lost 6 bases, leaving 7 bases of the junction unmatched. The CDR3 nucleotides are TGTGCCAGCAGGACAGGGGAACTCCTGCAGTTCTTC. The encoded protein is CASRTGELLQFF.

J is TRBJ1-5 and V is TRBV4-2; 8 nucleotides agree with TRBD1. The J segment lost 5 bases and the V segment lost 4 bases, leaving 1 base of the junction unmatched. The CDR3 has 13 amino acids. Germline lookup yields CDR1 LGHNA and CDR2 YNFKEQ. CDR3 nucleotides: TGTGCCAGCAGCCCGACAGGGGATCAGCCCCAGCATTTT. Protein: CASSPTGDQPQHF.

The chain links TRBV20-1 to TRBJ1-2, with a possible D match to TRBD1 (5 bases). This CDR3 is built from 13 residues. CDR1 DFQATT and CDR2 SNEGSKA come from the germline V gene (reference sequence). The ends were cut back, 3 bases at V and 3 bases at J, with 11 bases in the middle. The CDR3 DNA is TGCAGTGCTAGTGGCGGGGGGGACTATGGCTACACCTTC. Its protein product is CSASGGGDYGYTF.

The rearrangement uses TRBV4-1 and TRBJ2-7, with 9 positions matching TRBD1. V was clipped by 5 bases and J by 2 bases; unmatched bases: 13. This CDR3 has 17 amino acids. Germline assignment: CDR1 MGHRA and CDR2 YSYEKL. CDR3 sequence: CASSWHPDRGGTYEQYF. CDR3 nucleotides: TGCGCCAGCAGCTGGCACCCGGACAGGGGTGGAACCTACGAGCAGTACTTC.

This chain joins TRBV30 and TRBJ1-2; 8 bases match TRBD1. The germline V gene has CDR1 GTSNPN and CDR2 SVGIG (reference sequence). V dropped 4 bases and J dropped 7; count of bases not matched to a gene: 11. The CDR3 covers 14 residues. In DNA form, the CDR3 reads TGTGCCTGGAATTCAGGGGGCGCTAGAGTTGGCTACACCTTC. Its protein is CAWNSGGARVGYTF.

The chain recombines TRBV28 with TRBJ1-5; D possibly corresponds to TRBD1 (6 bases). The CDR3 is 15 residues long. The V and J ends lost 6 bases and 4 bases respectively, with 16 bases between them. Looked up from germline, CDR1 is MDHEN and CDR2 is SYDVKM. The DNA of the CDR3 is TGTGCCAGCAGGCCGACAGGTTTCGGAAATCAGCCCCAGCATTTT. Protein sequence: CASRPTGFGNQPQHF.

The rearrangement joins TRBV7-6 to TRBJ1-1, with D possibly being TRBD1 (5 bases). The CDR3 is 15 residues long. Looked up from germline, CDR1 is SGHVS and CDR2 is FNYEAQ. V was cut by 5 bases and J by 3 bases, with 16 bases left in between. The CDR3 nucleotides read TGTGCCAGCAGCGCTACCGGGACTGGTCACACTGAAGCTTTCTTT. Amino acid sequence: CASSATGTGHTEAFF.

This chain uses TRBV19 with TRBJ2-3, with D possibly matching TRBD2 (6 bases). The CDR3 covers 15 residues. Per the germline V gene, CDR1 is LNHDA and CDR2 is SQIVND (reference sequence). Trimming shortened V by 9 bases and J by 0 bases, and 16 bases separated the two germline ends. CDR3 sequence: CASRNGRGSTDTQYF. The CDR3, as DNA: TGTGCCAGCAGGAACGGTCGGGGGAGCACAGATACGCAGTATTTT.

This clone was recorded once. The chain links TRBV19 to TRBJ1-2; D may be TRBD1 (5 bases). V was clipped by 4 bases and J by 8 bases, with 11 bases between them. The CDR3 consists of 12 residues. Germline CDR1 is LNHDA and CDR2 is SQIVND (reference sequence). CDR3 loop: CASSTRAKGYTF. CDR3 DNA: TGTGCCAGTAGTACCAGGGCGAAGGGCTACACCTTC.

This chain connects TRBV19 to TRBJ1-5; maybe TRBD1 (6 bases). Trimming left V 4 bases short and J 4 bases short, with 14 bases between. There are 15 residues in the CDR3. Germline V CDR1 and CDR2: LNHDA, SQIVND (reference sequence). Here the CDR3 reads CASSNTGISNQPQHF. CDR3 in DNA: TGTGCCAGTAGTAACACAGGGATTTCGAATCAGCCCCAGCATTTT.

The chain recombines TRBV6-1 with TRBJ2-7; TRBD1 is a possible D gene (6 bases). CDR3 size: 14 residues. Per the germline V gene, CDR1 is MNHNS and CDR2 is SASEGT. V lost 2 bases, J lost 0 bases, and 8 bases lay in between. The CDR3 protein is CASSEQGISYEQYF. The DNA for the CDR3 is TGTGCCAGCAGTGAACAGGGGATCTCCTACGAGCAGTACTTC.

This clone was counted only a few times. V usage is TRBV6-6 and J usage is TRBJ2-1; either TRBD1 or TRBD2 may fit D (5 bases each). V was shortened by 2 bases and J by 8 bases, with 19 bases between the two germline ends. CDR1 is MNHNY and CDR2 is SVGAGI in the germline V gene (reference sequence). The CDR3 is made up of 16 amino acids. The CDR3 is CASSYRAPEGPDEQFF. Written as DNA, the CDR3 is TGTGCCAGCAGTTACAGAGCTCCAGAGGGGCCCGATGAGCAGTTCTTC.

This clone was counted between two and nine times. V is TRBV2 and J is TRBJ2-7; TRBD1 agrees at 9 bases. The junction had 4 bases not matched to a gene; V was cut back by 3 bases and J by 4 bases. The CDR3 is made up of 14 amino acids. Germline V lookup: CDR1 SNHLY, CDR2 FYNNEI. This chain's CDR3 is CASSEHRGRYEQYF. Written as DNA, the CDR3 is TGTGCCAGCAGTGAGCACAGGGGGCGATACGAGCAGTACTTC.

This clone was found a few times. This rearrangement joins TRBV18 to TRBJ1-4; perhaps TRBD1 as D (5 bases). This CDR3 has 14 amino acids. Trimming left V 5 bases short and J 8 bases short, with 15 bases between. Germline V gene data show CDR1 as KGHSH and CDR2 as LQKENI. The CDR3: CASSSSTEQEKLFF. Here the CDR3 DNA reads TGTGCCAGCTCATCATCGACAGAACAGGAAAAACTGTTTTTT.

The J gene is TRBJ2-1, the V gene TRBV7-9; 10 positions agree with TRBD2. In germline, CDR1 is SEHNR, CDR2 FQNEAQ (reference sequence). CDR3 length equals 17 residues. Trimming took 4 bases from V and 8 from J; bases not matched to a gene: 14. The CDR3 loop reads CASSSGVGLAGAHEQFF. CDR3 nucleotide sequence: TGTGCCAGCAGCTCGGGGGTAGGCCTAGCGGGAGCCCATGAGCAGTTCTTC.

The V call is TRBV12-3 or TRBV12-4, the J call TRBJ1-2, with 8 bases identical to TRBD1. The length of the CDR3 is 13 residues. With V trimmed by 5 bases and J by 5 bases, 4 bases remained unmatched. The CDR3 sequence: CASSVDRGYGYTF. CDR3 coding DNA: TGTGCCAGCAGTGTAGACAGGGGTTATGGCTACACCTTC.

This chain uses TRBV5-6 with TRBJ2-1, with a tentative D call TRBD1 (6 bases). V lost 5 bases, J lost 6 bases, and 21 bases lay in between. The CDR3 loop spans 16 amino acids. Germline V gene sequence: CDR1 SGHDT, CDR2 YYEEEE. The CDR3 DNA is TGTGCCAGCAGTTCTCTAACTACAGGGTTTGGCAATGAGCAGTTCTTC. Amino acids: CASSSLTTGFGNEQFF.

The chain uses TRBV30 and TRBJ1-2; D gene uncertain. V was pared by 3 bases and J by 4 bases, with 6 bases between. The germline V gene has CDR1 GTSNPN and CDR2 SVGIG (reference sequence). The CDR3 length is 11 residues. The CDR3 DNA reads as TGTGCCTGGAGACAGACCTATGGCTACACCTTC. Translating gives CAWRQTYGYTF.